The source of this TCR beta chain is a study of CD8 T cells in ankylosing spondylitis. As concerns this clonotype: Its antigen is not known.

As the method for making TCR beta libraries, quantitative 5'-RACE with molecular barcodes was used. TCRdb called the 5' RACE reads again in MiXCR, with one record for every CDR3 protein. The table records a few hundred thousand distinct CDR3 sequences, approximately 20% of them present only once. Findings and limits, study-wide: Blood of patients with ankylosing spondylitis appeared to be characterized by a TCR beta motif of seven or eight highly homologous variants. The authors reported significant enrichment of disease-linked clones in matched ankylosing spondylitis synovial fluid.

V lost 3 bases and J 1 base, leaving 6 bases between the germline ends. Germline V CDR1 and CDR2: SQVTM, ANQGSEA. The CDR3 totals 12 residues. This receptor was identified in a male donor with ankylosing spondylitis. The sample comprised blood, either unsorted or a sorted T cell fraction (not recorded which). This sequence joins TRBV29-1 and TRBJ1-1; D is ambiguous. As DNA, the CDR3 is TGCAGCGTTGAGCCGGGGAACACTGAAGCTTTCTTT. This gives the protein CSVEPGNTEAFF.